The rows below give T cell receptor beta chains drawn from one sample of a study of control samples from healthy donors and cancer patients. Method: immunoSEQ multiplex PCR; TCRdb's copy keeps in-frame clones and lacks some. The table has 46,000 or so clones, approximately 93% seen once. Sequencing was done on a sample of PBMCs. Source of these receptors: a woman aged 45-59 years with head and neck cancer. The CDR3 runs from the conserved cysteine through the conserved F or W. A D gene is named only where the DNA matches it firmly. Clone sizes are given selectively: once, few, many, or a class where the clone is expanded.

j_call | clone_size | v_call | d_call | cdr3_aa | cdr3_nt
TRBJ2-3 | NA | TRBV6-6 | NA | CASSYSPGTTDTQYF | TGTGCCAGCAGTTACTCGCCAGGGACCACAGATACGCAGTATTTT
TRBJ2-5 | NA | TRBV5-1 | TRBD2 | CASSLAVGGLETQYF | TGCGCCAGCAGCTTGGCCGTGGGAGGGTTGGAGACCCAGTACTTC
TRBJ2-7 | NA | TRBV6-5 | TRBD2 | CASKRGDRTYEQYF | TGTGCCAGCAAACGGGGGGATAGGACCTACGAGCAGTACTTC
TRBJ2-1 | NA | TRBV15 | TRBD2 | CATSDPGTSNEQFF | TGTGCCACCAGCGACCCCGGGACTAGCAATGAGCAGTTCTTC
TRBJ2-7 | NA | TRBV7-9 | NA | CASSLNLGGEQYF | TGTGCCAGCAGCTTAAATCTGGGAGGCGAGCAGTACTTC
TRBJ2-1 | NA | TRBV12-3/TRBV12-4 | NA | CASSLRSYMQFF | TGTGCCAGCAGTTTAAGGTCATACATGCAGTTCTTC
TRBJ2-1 | NA | TRBV28 | NA | CASSSASSYNEQFF | TGTGCCAGTTCTAGCGCCAGCTCCTACAATGAGCAGTTCTTC
TRBJ2-3 | NA | TRBV19 | NA | CASSIGGAGDTQYF | TGTGCCAGTAGTATCGGAGGGGCCGGAGATACGCAGTATTTT
TRBJ1-1 | NA | TRBV18 | NA | CASSGETEAFF | TGTGCCAGCTCAGGAGAGACTGAAGCTTTCTTT
TRBJ2-7 | NA | TRBV5-6 | TRBD1 | CASSWADRGYPLEQYF | TGTGCCAGCAGCTGGGCGGACAGGGGGTACCCTCTCGAGCAATACTTC
TRBJ2-5 | NA | TRBV5-1 | TRBD2 | CASSFSSGGGPETQYF | TGCGCCAGCAGCTTTTCTAGCGGGGGGGGTCCAGAGACCCAGTACTTC
TRBJ1-5 | few | TRBV4-1 | TRBD1 | CASSPGQGVYQPQHF | TGCGCCAGTAGTCCTGGACAGGGTGTGTATCAGCCCCAGCATTTT
TRBJ2-7 | NA | TRBV12-3/TRBV12-4 | NA | CASSFRGDEQYF | TGTGCCAGCAGTTTTAGAGGGGACGAGCAGTACTTC
TRBJ2-7 | NA | TRBV5-1 | NA | CASSRALGSYEQYF | TGCGCCAGCAGTAGGGCGCTGGGCTCCTACGAGCAGTACTTC
TRBJ1-2 | NA | TRBV5-6 | NA | CASRLTAGYTF | TGTGCCAGCAGATTGACTGCTGGCTACACCTTC
TRBJ1-2 | NA | TRBV12-3/TRBV12-4 | NA | CASSFRRGNGYTF | TGTGCCAGCAGTTTTCGAAGGGGCAATGGCTACACCTTC
TRBJ1-2 | NA | TRBV10-3 | TRBD1 | CATEVNRGAKGYTF | TGTGCCACTGAGGTGAACAGGGGCGCAAAGGGCTACACCTTC
TRBJ1-4 | NA | TRBV28 | TRBD1 | CASSPGQGAGEKLFF | TGTGCCAGCAGCCCCGGACAGGGGGCTGGTGAAAAACTGTTTTTT
TRBJ1-1 | once | TRBV30 | NA | CAWSVGDGDTEAFF | TGTGCCTGGAGTGTGGGAGACGGTGACACTGAAGCTTTCTTT
TRBJ2-3 | NA | TRBV27 | NA | CASSLQSGFLTDTQYF | TGTGCCAGCAGTTTACAAAGCGGGTTTCTCACAGATACGCAGTATTTT
TRBJ1-1 | NA | TRBV7-9 | NA | CASSLADTGRAFF | TGTGCCAGCAGCTTAGCGGATACGGGCCGGGCTTTCTTT
TRBJ2-3 | NA | TRBV5-6 | NA | CASSFWTASTDTQYF | TGTGCCAGCAGCTTCTGGACAGCTAGCACAGATACGCAGTATTTT
TRBJ2-2 | medium-sized | TRBV11-2 | TRBD2 | CASSLASSGKNGELFF | TGTGCCAGCAGCTTAGCTTCTAGCGGGAAAAACGGGGAGCTGTTTTTT
TRBJ2-1 | NA | TRBV7-9 | NA | CASSSRRGGSNEQFF | TGTGCCAGCAGCTCCCGGAGAGGAGGGAGCAATGAGCAGTTCTTC
TRBJ1-1 | NA | TRBV4-1 | NA | CASSHRTVNTEAFF | TGCGCCAGCAGCCATCGGACAGTGAACACTGAAGCTTTCTTT
TRBJ2-3 | NA | TRBV18 | NA | CASSPIGQARTSTDTQYF | TGTGCCAGCTCACCAATCGGGCAGGCCAGGACTAGCACAGATACGCAGTATTTT
TRBJ1-6 | NA | TRBV27 | NA | CASSLWAGAPPISPLHF | TGTGCCAGCAGTTTATGGGCCGGGGCACCTCCCATTTCACCCCTCCACTTT
TRBJ2-4 | NA | TRBV5-1 | NA | CASSLAFPSKNIQYF | TGCGCCAGCAGCTTGGCGTTCCCTTCCAAAAACATTCAGTACTTC
TRBJ1-2 | NA | TRBV13 | TRBD1 | CASSFGQGKGGYTF | TGTGCCAGCAGCTTCGGACAGGGCAAAGGGGGCTACACCTTC
TRBJ2-1 | NA | TRBV27 | NA | CASSFRGKGNEQFF | TGTGCCAGCAGTTTTCGCGGGAAGGGGAATGAGCAGTTCTTC
TRBJ1-6 | NA | TRBV6-5 | NA | CASSPGPYHSPLHF | TGTGCCAGCAGCCCCGGACCTTACCATTCACCCCTCCACTTT
TRBJ2-3 | NA | TRBV6-5 | NA | CASIAGSTDTQYF | TGTGCCAGCATTGCCGGTAGCACAGATACGCAGTATTTT
TRBJ2-7 | NA | TRBV25-1 | NA | CASSDTGVYEQYF | TGTGCCAGCAGTGACACGGGGGTTTACGAGCAGTACTTC
TRBJ2-7 | once | TRBV28 | NA | CASSLYPPPGGEQYF | TGTGCCAGCAGTTTATATCCCCCCCCTGGTGGCGAGCAGTACTTC
TRBJ1-5 | NA | TRBV3-1/TRBV3-2 | NA | CASSQGYQNQPQHF | TGTGCCAGCAGCCAGGGGTACCAAAATCAGCCCCAGCATTTT
TRBJ1-1 | NA | TRBV7-2 | NA | CASSPTLRGTEAFF | TGTGCCAGCAGCCCTACTCTCAGGGGAACTGAAGCTTTCTTT
TRBJ2-5 | NA | TRBV18 | NA | CASSRQAIQETQYF | TGTGCCAGCTCACGACAGGCTATCCAAGAGACCCAGTACTTC
TRBJ2-2 | once | TRBV29-1 | NA | CSGGRGGGTGELFF | TGCAGCGGGGGGCGAGGGGGAGGCACCGGGGAGCTGTTTTTT
TRBJ2-1 | NA | TRBV19 | NA | CASRPQSSYNEQFF | TGTGCCAGTAGACCTCAAAGCTCCTACAATGAGCAGTTCTTC
TRBJ2-3 | once | TRBV30 | NA | CAWSVRRISTDTQYF | TGTGCCTGGAGTGTACGACGGATTAGCACAGATACGCAGTATTTT
TRBJ2-5 | NA | TRBV16 | NA | CASSQGKETQYF | TGTGCCAGCAGCCAAGGGAAAGAGACCCAGTACTTC
TRBJ1-1 | once | TRBV5-1 | NA | CASSLISVNTEAFF | TGCGCCAGCAGCTTGATTTCCGTGAACACTGAAGCTTTCTTT
TRBJ2-1 | NA | TRBV6-4 | TRBD2 | CASSDSGGANEQFF | TGTGCCAGCAGTGACAGCGGGGGGGCCAATGAGCAGTTCTTC
TRBJ2-3 | NA | TRBV19 | TRBD2 | CASSAAGTTLTDTQYF | TGTGCCAGTAGTGCCGCCGGGACTACACTCACAGATACGCAGTATTTT
TRBJ2-7 | NA | TRBV4-1 | TRBD2 | CASSQSGSGTYEQYF | TGCGCCAGCAGCCAAAGCGGGAGCGGCACCTACGAGCAGTACTTC
TRBJ1-6 | NA | TRBV25-1 | NA | CASSESRSPLHF | TGTGCCAGCAGTGAATCTAGATCACCCCTCCACTTT
TRBJ2-2 | NA | TRBV10-3 | TRBD2 | CAIKGAGSNTGELFF | TGTGCCATCAAAGGAGCGGGGTCGAACACCGGGGAGCTGTTTTTT
TRBJ2-1 | NA | TRBV4-1 | TRBD2 | CASSPLTSGRASYNEQFF | TGCGCCAGCAGCCCTCTGACTAGCGGGAGGGCCTCCTACAATGAGCAGTTCTTC
TRBJ1-1 | NA | TRBV25-1 | NA | CASSDQGRNTEAFF | TGTGCCAGCAGTGACCAGGGCCGGAACACTGAAGCTTTCTTT
TRBJ2-3 | NA | TRBV30 | NA | CASRRSLTFTDTQYF | TGTGCCTCACGGAGATCCCTCACCTTCACAGATACGCAGTATTTT
TRBJ1-1 | NA | TRBV27 | NA | CASIPNQGRGTEAFF | TGTGCCAGCATCCCCAACCAGGGGAGAGGCACTGAAGCTTTCTTT
TRBJ2-1 | NA | TRBV5-5 | TRBD2 | CASSLLAGWGYNEQFF | TGTGCCAGCAGCTTGTTAGCGGGTTGGGGGTACAATGAGCAGTTCTTC
TRBJ2-6 | NA | TRBV7-9 | NA | CASSFPIGVGGANVLTF | TGTGCCAGCAGTTTTCCTATTGGGGTTGGAGGGGCCAACGTCCTGACTTTC
TRBJ2-3 | NA | TRBV10-1 | NA | CASSEQLGTDTQYF | TGCGCCAGCAGTGAGCAGCTTGGCACAGATACGCAGTATTTT
TRBJ2-3 | few | TRBV6-2/TRBV6-3 | NA | CASSYSLATDTQYF | TGTGCCAGCAGTTACTCACTAGCAACAGATACGCAGTATTTT
TRBJ1-5 | few | TRBV4-1 | NA | CASSPFLGEIDQPQHF | TGCGCCAGCAGCCCTTTCTTAGGGGAGATCGATCAGCCCCAGCATTTT
TRBJ2-7 | NA | TRBV27 | TRBD1 | CASSLGQGDSYEQYF | TGTGCCAGCAGTTTGGGACAGGGTGACTCCTACGAGCAGTACTTC